Shown below are 10 T cell receptor beta chains from a single sample sequenced in a study of blood T cell repertoires in COVID-19. The method was immunoSEQ multiplex PCR; TCRdb's version includes in-frame clones alone and lacks a portion of them. Of roughly 300,000 clones in the sample, less than 90% were seen once. Sequencing was performed on peripheral blood. These TCRs come from a woman in her twenties or thirties with COVID-19, enrolled during active disease.

The chain uses TRBV9 and TRBJ2-5, with 9 bases aligning to TRBD2. The CDR3 runs to 15 residues. The V segment lost 4 bases and the J segment 4 bases; nucleotides outside the gene matches: 8. Germline CDR1 and CDR2: SGDLS and YYNGEE. CDR3 in DNA: TGTGCCAGCAGCCCAGAGCGGGGGGCCTTAGAGACCCAGTACTTC. This translates into CASSPERGALETQYF.

The CDR3 region is CASSTKEVWGHQFF. The DNA of the CDR3 is TGTGCCAGCAGCACAAAAGAAGTTTGGGGGCATCAGTTCTTC. The genes are TRBV14 and TRBJ2-1; D might be TRBD1 (6 bases). CDR3 size: 14 residues. Trimming removed 5 bases from V and 13 bases from J, with 21 bases in between. Germline CDR1 reads SGHDN; CDR2 reads FVKESK.

V is TRBV6-1 and J is TRBJ2-7, with 8 bases lining up with TRBD1. The germline V gene encodes CDR1 MNHNS and CDR2 SASEGT. V was pared by 3 bases and J by 3 bases, with 7 bases of the junction left unmatched. This CDR3 is built from 15 residues. The DNA of the CDR3 is TGTGCCAGCAGTGATGGGACAGGAGGGCACTACGAGCAGTACTTC. This sequence encodes CASSDGTGGHYEQYF.

V usage is TRBV3-1 (or the pseudogene TRBV3-2) and J usage is TRBJ2-2, with 7 bases lining up with TRBD2. Germline CDR1 LGHDT, CDR2 YNNKEL (reference sequence). This CDR3 has 17 residues. The V and J ends lost 1 base and 3 bases, in that order; junction bases with no gene match: 8. DNA of the CDR3: TGTGCCAGCAGCCAAGCCCGGGACTACATGTACACCGGGGAGCTGTTTTTT. It codes for CASSQARDYMYTGELFF.

The CDR3 DNA reads as TGTGCCAGCTATAGCGGGGGGGCTAAAAAGGGTGAGCAGTTCTTC. Translation: CASYSGGAKKGEQFF. This chain connects TRBV25-1 to TRBJ2-1; 11 bases map to TRBD2. The CDR3 is 15 amino acids. Germline CDR1 is MGHDK and CDR2 is SYGVNS. The V and J ends lost 8 bases and 9 bases, in that order; junction bases with no gene match: 12.

The chain couples TRBV27 to TRBJ2-7; D is perhaps TRBD2 (6 bases). This CDR3 has 12 residues. In germline, CDR1 is MNHEY, CDR2 SMNVEV (reference sequence). V dropped 6 bases and J dropped 3 bases, with 9 bases sitting between them. CDR3 coding DNA: TGTGCCAGCAGCGGGCGGGGCTACGAGCAGTACTTC. Encoded protein: CASSGRGYEQYF.

The rearrangement links TRBV20-1 to TRBJ2-7, with 7 bases lining up with TRBD1. Unmatched junction bases numbered 14, after V lost 3 bases and J lost 0 bases. This CDR3 is 17 amino acids long. Per germline, CDR1 DFQATT and CDR2 SNEGSKA (reference sequence). Here the CDR3 reads CSASRPQGSFSSYEQYF. The CDR3 coding sequence is TGCAGTGCTAGTAGACCACAGGGGTCCTTTAGCTCCTACGAGCAGTACTTC.

The chain uses TRBV5-4 and TRBJ1-6, with 9 bases aligning to TRBD1. The germline CDR1 and CDR2 sequences are SGHNT and YYREEE (reference sequence). Trimming cost V 3 bases and J 9 bases; bases outside gene matches: 13. The CDR3 is made up of 17 amino acids. CDR3 sequence (DNA): TGTGCCAGCAGCTCCCCGACAGGGGGTCTTTCTAGTTCACCCCTCCACTTT. This translates into CASSSPTGGLSSSPLHF.

The V gene is TRBV5-1, the J gene TRBJ1-2; TRBD1 matches at 8 bases. The V segment lost 0 bases and the J segment 1 base; nucleotides outside the gene matches: 5. The germline V gene has CDR1 SGHRS and CDR2 YFSETQ. The CDR3 spans 16 residues. In DNA, the CDR3 is TGCGCCAGCAGCTTGGGCAGGGGGCTAAATAACTATGGCTACACCTTC. Amino acid sequence: CASSLGRGLNNYGYTF. The whole variable domain, filled in from reference TRBV5-1 and TRBJ1-2, reads KAGVTQTPRYLIKTRGQQVTLSCSPISGHRSVSWYQQTPGQGLQFLFEYFSETQRNKGNFPGRFSGRQFSNSRSEMNVSTLELGDSALYLCASSLGRGLNNYGYTFGSGTRLTVV.

The chain links TRBV6-1 to TRBJ2-7, with TRBD1 matching over 9 bases. The CDR3 loop spans 15 amino acids. The V gene end was trimmed by 2 bases and the J gene end by 4 bases; junction bases not matched to a gene: 6. Germline V gene data show CDR1 as MNHNS and CDR2 as SASEGT. The DNA of the CDR3 is TGTGCCAGCAGTGAAACCTCCGGGACAGGGTACGAGCAGTACTTC. Its protein is CASSETSGTGYEQYF.